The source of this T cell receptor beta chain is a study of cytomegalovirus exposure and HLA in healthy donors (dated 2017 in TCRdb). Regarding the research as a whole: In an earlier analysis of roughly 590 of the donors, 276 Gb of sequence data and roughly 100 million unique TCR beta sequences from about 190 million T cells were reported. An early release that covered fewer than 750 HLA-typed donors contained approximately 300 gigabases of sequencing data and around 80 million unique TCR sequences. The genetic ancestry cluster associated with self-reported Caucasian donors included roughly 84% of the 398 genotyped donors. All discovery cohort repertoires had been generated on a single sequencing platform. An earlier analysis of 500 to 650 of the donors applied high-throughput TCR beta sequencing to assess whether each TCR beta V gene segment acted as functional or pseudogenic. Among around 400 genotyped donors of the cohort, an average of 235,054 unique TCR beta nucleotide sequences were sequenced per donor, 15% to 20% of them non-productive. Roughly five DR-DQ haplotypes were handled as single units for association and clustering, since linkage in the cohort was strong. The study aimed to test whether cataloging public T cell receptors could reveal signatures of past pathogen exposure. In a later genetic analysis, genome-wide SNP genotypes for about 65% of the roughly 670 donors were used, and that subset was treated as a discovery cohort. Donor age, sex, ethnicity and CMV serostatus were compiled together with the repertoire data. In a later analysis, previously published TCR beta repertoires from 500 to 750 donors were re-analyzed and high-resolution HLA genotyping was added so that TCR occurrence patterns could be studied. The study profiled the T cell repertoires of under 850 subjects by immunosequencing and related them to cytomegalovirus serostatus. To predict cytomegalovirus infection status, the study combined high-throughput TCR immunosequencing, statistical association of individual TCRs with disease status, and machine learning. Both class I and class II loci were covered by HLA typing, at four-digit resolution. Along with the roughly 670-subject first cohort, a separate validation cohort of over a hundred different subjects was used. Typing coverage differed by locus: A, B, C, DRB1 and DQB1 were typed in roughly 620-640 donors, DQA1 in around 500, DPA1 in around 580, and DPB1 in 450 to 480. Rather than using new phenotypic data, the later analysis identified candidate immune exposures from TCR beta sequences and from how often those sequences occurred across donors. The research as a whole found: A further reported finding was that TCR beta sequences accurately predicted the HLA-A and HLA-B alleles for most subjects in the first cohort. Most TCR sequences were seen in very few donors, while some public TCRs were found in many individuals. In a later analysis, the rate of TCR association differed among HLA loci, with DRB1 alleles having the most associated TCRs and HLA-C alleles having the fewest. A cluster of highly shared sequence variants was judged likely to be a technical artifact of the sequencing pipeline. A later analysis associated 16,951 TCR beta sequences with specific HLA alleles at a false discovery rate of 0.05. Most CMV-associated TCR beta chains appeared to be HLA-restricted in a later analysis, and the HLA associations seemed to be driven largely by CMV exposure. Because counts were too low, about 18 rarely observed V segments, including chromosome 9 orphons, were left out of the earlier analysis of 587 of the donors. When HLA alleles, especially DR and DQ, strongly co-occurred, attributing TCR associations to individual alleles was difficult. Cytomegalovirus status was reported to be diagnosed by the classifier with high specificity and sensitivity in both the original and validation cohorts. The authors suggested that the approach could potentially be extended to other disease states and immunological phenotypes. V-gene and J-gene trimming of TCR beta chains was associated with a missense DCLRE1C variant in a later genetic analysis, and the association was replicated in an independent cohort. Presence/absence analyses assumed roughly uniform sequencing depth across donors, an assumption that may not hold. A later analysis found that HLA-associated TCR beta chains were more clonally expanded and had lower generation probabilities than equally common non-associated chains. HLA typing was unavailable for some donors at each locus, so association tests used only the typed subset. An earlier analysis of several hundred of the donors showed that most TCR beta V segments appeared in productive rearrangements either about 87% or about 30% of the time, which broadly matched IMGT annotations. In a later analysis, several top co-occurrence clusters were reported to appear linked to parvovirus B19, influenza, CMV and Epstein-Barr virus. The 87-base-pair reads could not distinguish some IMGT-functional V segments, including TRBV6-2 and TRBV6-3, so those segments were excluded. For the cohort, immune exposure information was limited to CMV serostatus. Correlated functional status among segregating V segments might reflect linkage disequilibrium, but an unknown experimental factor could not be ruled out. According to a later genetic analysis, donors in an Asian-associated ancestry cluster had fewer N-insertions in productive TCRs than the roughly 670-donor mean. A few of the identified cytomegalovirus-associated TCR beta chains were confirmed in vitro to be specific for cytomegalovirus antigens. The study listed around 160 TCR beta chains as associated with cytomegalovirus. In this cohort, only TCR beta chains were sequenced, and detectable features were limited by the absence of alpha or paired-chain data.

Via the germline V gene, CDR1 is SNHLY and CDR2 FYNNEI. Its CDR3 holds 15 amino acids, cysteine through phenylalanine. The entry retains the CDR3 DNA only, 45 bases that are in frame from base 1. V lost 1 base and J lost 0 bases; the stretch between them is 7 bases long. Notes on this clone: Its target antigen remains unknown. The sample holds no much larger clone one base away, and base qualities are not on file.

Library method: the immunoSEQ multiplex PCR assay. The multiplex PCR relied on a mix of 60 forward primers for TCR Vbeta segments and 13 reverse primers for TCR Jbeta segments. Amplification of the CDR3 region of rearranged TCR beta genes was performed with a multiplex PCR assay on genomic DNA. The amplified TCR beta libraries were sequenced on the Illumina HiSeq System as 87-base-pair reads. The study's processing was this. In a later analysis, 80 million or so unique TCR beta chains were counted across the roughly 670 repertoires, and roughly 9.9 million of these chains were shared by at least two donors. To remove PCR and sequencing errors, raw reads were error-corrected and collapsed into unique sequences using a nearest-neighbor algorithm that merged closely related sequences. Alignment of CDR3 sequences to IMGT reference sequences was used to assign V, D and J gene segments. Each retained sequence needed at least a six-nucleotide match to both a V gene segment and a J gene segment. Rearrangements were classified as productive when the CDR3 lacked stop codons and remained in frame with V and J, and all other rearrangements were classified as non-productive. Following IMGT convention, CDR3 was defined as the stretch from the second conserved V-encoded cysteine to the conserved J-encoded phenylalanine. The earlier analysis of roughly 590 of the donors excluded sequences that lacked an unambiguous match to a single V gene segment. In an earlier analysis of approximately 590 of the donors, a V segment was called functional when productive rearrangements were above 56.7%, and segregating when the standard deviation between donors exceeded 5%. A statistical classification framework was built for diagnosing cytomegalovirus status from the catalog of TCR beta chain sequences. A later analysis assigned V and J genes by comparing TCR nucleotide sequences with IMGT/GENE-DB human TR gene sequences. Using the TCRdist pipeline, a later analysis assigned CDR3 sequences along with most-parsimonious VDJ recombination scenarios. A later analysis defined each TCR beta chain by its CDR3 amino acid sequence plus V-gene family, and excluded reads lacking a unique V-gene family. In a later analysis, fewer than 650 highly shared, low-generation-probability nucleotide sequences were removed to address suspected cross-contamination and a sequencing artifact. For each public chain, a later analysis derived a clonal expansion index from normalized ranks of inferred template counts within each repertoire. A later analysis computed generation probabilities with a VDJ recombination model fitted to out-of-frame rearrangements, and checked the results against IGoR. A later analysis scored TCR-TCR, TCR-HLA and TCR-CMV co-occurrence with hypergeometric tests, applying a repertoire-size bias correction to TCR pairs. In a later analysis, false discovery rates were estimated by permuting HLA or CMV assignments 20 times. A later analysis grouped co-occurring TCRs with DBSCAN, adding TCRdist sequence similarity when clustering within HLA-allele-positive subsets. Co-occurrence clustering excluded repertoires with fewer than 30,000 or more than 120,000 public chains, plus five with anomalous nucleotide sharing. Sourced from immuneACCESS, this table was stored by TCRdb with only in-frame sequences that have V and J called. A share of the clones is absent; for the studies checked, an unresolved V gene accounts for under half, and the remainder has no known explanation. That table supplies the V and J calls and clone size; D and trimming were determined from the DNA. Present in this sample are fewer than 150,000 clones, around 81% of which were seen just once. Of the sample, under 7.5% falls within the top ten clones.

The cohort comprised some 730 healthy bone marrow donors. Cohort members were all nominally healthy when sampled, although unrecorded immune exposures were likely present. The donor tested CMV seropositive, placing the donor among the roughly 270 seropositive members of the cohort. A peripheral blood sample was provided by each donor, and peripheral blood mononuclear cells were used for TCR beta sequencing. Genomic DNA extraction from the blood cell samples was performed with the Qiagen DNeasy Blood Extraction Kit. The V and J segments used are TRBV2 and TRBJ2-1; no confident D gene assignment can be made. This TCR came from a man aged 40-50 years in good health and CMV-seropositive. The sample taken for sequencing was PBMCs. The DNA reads TGTGCCAGCAGTGAAGTGGGCTTCTCCTACAATGAGCAGTTCTTC. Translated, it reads CASSEVGFSYNEQFF.